This T cell receptor (beta chain) was sequenced during a study of blood T cell repertoires in COVID-19. Study summary: Acute and convalescent COVID-19 specimens originated in the United States, Italy and Spain.

The CDR3 consists of 15 residues. Per germline, CDR1 SGHRS and CDR2 YFSETQ. The V and J ends lost 2 bases and 5 bases respectively, with 16 bases between them. This table comes from immunoSEQ multiplex PCR, and its TCRdb copy is limited to in-frame clones, with some not included. Of roughly 200,000 clones detected, approximately 85% appear once; the ten largest clones hold approximately 8%. The sequenced sample consisted of peripheral blood. The sequence was obtained from a woman at least 80 years old with COVID-19, enrolled during active disease. The rearrangement joins TRBV5-1 to TRBJ1-2; D unresolved. The CDR3 is CASSFEGSTPYGYTF. CDR3 DNA sequence: TGCGCCAGCAGCTTTGAGGGAAGTACACCTTATGGCTACACCTTC.